The clone carrying this T cell receptor beta chain was observed at least ten times. V lost 2 bases and J lost 4, with 10 bases in between. Germline CDR1 and CDR2: SGHTA and FQGTGA. This CDR3 is built from 14 residues. TCRdb reprocessed the RT-PCR reads with MiXCR, giving one entry per CDR3 protein. The sample holds hundreds of thousands of distinct CDR3 sequences, approximately 14% seen once. This rearrangement joins TRBV7-3 to TRBJ2-3, with unresolved D. Input material: memory CD4+ T cells from blood. The clonotype comes from a female donor in good health, serving as a healthy control. The CDR3 coding sequence is TGTGCCAGCAGCTTAGGACCTGGCGCAGATACGCAGTATTTT. Protein: CASSLGPGADTQYF.